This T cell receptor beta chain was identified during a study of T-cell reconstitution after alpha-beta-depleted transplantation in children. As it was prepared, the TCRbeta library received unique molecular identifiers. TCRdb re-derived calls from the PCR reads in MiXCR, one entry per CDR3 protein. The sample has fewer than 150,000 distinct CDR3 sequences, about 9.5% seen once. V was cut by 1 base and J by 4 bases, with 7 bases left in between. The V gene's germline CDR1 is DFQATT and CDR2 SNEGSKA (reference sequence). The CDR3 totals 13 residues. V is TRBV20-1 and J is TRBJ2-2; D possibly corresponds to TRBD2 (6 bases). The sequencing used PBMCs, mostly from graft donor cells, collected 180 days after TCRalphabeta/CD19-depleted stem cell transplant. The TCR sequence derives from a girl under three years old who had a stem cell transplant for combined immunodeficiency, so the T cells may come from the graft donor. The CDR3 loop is CSARGRATGELFF. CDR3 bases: TGCAGTGCTAGAGGGAGGGCCACCGGGGAGCTGTTTTTT.